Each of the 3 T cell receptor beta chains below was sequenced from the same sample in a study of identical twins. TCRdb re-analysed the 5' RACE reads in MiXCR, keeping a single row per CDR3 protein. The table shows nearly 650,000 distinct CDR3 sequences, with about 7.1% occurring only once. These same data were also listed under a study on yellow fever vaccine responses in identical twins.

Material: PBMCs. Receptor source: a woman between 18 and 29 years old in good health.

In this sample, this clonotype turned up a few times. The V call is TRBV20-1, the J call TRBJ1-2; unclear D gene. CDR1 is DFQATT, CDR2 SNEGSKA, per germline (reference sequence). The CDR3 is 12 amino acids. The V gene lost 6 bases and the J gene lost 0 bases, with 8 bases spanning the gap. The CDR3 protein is CSAAATNYGYTF. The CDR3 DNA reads TGCAGTGCCGCAGCAACTAACTATGGCTACACCTTC.

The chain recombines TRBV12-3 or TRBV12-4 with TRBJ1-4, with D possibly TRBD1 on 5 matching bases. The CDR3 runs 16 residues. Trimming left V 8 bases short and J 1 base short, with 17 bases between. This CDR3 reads CASRSGARQTNEKLFF. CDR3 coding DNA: TGTGCCAGCCGCTCCGGGGCCCGGCAAACTAATGAAAAACTGTTTTTT.

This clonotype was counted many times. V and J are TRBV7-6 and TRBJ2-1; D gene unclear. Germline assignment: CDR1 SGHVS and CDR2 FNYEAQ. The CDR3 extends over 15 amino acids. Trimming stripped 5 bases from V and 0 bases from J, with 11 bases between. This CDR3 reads CASSQTRSSYNEQFF. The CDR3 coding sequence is TGTGCCAGCAGCCAGACCAGGAGCTCCTACAATGAGCAGTTCTTC.